This paragraph reports one T cell receptor (beta chain). The antigen is unknown. This CDR3 has 15 residues. Trimming removed 6 bases from V and 3 bases from J; junction bases left unmatched: 8. Germline V gives CDR1 LNHDA, CDR2 SQIVND (reference sequence). This record comes from a study of immune evolution from preneoplasia to lung adenocarcinoma. Method: immunoSEQ multiplex PCR; TCRdb's copy keeps in-frame clones and lacks some. The sample includes a few thousand clones, roughly 78% seen only once; the top ten take 9.5% to 15%. Study-level points and caveats: From normal lung to invasive adenocarcinoma, top clone frequencies appeared to decrease. Later-stage lesions seemingly showed higher T cell density and diversity than normal lung.

Between the mid-2010s and the late 2010s, patients underwent resection in Japan or China. The V call is TRBV19, the J call TRBJ1-5; 7 bases fit TRBD1. Material: FFPE normal lung tissue adjacent to the tumor. The receptor's source is a person between 60 and 69 years old with lung adenocarcinoma. CDR3 amino acids: CASRLRDSTNQPQHF. As DNA, the CDR3 is TGTGCCAGTAGACTCCGGGACAGTACCAATCAGCCCCAGCATTTT.